A selection of T cell receptor beta chains follows, all from one sample in a study of a mutant IDH1 vaccine in newly diagnosed glioma. The repertoire was sequenced with immunoSEQ multiplex PCR; TCRdb's copy has only in-frame clones and lacks some. The data contain around 31,000 clones, 50% to 60% of them singletons. These TCRs are of unknown antigen specificity. This sample comprised PBMCs, obtained from a glioma patient whose treatment included an IDH1 peptide vaccine. These receptors were collected from a woman aged 18-29 years with glioma. Each CDR3 is given with its conserved first and last residue. The D gene is left open where the match is weak. The size of a clone is reported for some rows only, either as once, few or many, or as a class for expanded clones.

size | J | V | D | CDR3 | DNA
. | TRBJ1-4 | TRBV25-1 | . | CASSGRTNGGEKLFF | TGTGCCAGCAGTGGAAGAACCAACGGAGGTGAAAAACTGTTTTTT
few | TRBJ1-4 | TRBV19 | . | CASSTSGFNEKLFF | TGTGCCAGTAGTACCTCAGGGTTCAATGAAAAACTGTTTTTT
. | TRBJ2-4 | TRBV19 | TRBD1 | CASSLDRGWDLTKNIQYF | TGTGCCAGTAGCCTGGACAGGGGTTGGGATCTGACCAAAAACATTCAGTACTTC
. | TRBJ2-5 | TRBV27 | TRBD2 | CASSLVSAGVQETQYF | TGTGCCAGCAGTTTAGTGTCAGCGGGGGTACAAGAGACCCAGTACTTC
. | TRBJ2-1 | TRBV27 | TRBD2 | CASSGSGKDNEQFF | TGTGCCAGCAGTGGAAGCGGGAAAGACAATGAGCAGTTCTTC
medium-sized | TRBJ1-2 | TRBV5-1 | . | CASSLALGRRAGYTF | TGCGCCAGCAGCTTGGCCCTTGGGAGGAGAGCCGGCTACACCTTC
. | TRBJ2-7 | TRBV2 | TRBD1 | CASSEAWTGGMVGSSYEQYF | TGTGCCAGCAGTGAAGCCTGGACAGGGGGCATGGTAGGGAGCTCCTACGAGCAGTACTTC
. | TRBJ2-1 | TRBV7-8 | . | CASSRQDVYNEQFF | TGTGCCAGCAGCAGACAAGACGTATACAATGAGCAGTTCTTC
. | TRBJ2-1 | TRBV2 | . | CASNRGALYNEQFF | TGTGCCAGCAATCGGGGGGCCCTCTACAATGAGCAGTTCTTC
few | TRBJ2-3 | TRBV29-1 | . | CSVDGVGGTDTQYF | TGCAGCGTTGATGGGGTAGGCGGCACAGATACGCAGTATTTT
. | TRBJ2-1 | TRBV15 | . | CATSTMATSYNEQFF | TGTGCCACCAGCACAATGGCGACCTCCTACAATGAGCAGTTCTTC
. | TRBJ1-3 | TRBV29-1 | TRBD1 | CSVAFGQADSGNTIYF | TGCAGCGTTGCCTTTGGACAGGCGGACTCTGGAAACACCATATATTTT
. | TRBJ1-4 | TRBV7-9 | . | CASSRGQQQYATNEKLFF | TGTGCCAGCAGCCGTGGACAGCAACAGTATGCAACTAATGAAAAACTGTTTTTT
. | TRBJ2-5 | TRBV5-6 | . | CASSLDRKETQYF | TGTGCCAGCAGCTTGGACAGAAAAGAGACCCAGTACTTC